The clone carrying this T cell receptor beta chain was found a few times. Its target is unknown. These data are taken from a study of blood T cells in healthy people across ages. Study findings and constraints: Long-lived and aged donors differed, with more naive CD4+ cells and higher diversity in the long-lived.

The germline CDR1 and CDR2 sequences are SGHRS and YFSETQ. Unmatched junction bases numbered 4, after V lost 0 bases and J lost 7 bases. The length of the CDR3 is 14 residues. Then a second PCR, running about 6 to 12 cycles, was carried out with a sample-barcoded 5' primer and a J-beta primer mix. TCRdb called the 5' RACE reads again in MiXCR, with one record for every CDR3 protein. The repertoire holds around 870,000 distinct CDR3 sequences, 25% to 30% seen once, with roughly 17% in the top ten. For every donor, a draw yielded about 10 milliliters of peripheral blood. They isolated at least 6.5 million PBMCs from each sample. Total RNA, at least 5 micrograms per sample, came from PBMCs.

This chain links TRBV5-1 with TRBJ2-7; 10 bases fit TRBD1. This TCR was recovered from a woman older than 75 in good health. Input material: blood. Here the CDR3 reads CASSLGTGGNEQYF. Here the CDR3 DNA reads TGCGCCAGCAGCTTGGGGACAGGGGGGAATGAGCAGTACTTC.